The 24 T cell receptor beta chains below all came from one sample that was sequenced in a study of a mutant IDH1 vaccine in newly diagnosed glioma. Measured with immunoSEQ multiplex PCR; TCRdb has only the in-frame clones, and not every one. The sample lists about 94,000 clones; about 90% were seen once. The time point is: week 47, end of study. The content of each vaccine dose was 300 ug of mutant IDH1 20-mer peptide, and topical imiquimod accompanied it. These receptors have no known antigen. The sample here was PBMCs, taken from a glioma patient whose treatment included an IDH1 peptide vaccine. Source of these receptors: a woman between 45 and 60 years old with glioma.

J is TRBJ2-2 and V is TRBV27, with TRBD2 as a possible D gene (6 bases). Between the trimmed V and J ends, which lost 5 bases and 4 bases, there was a span of 17 bases. Germline CDR1 is MNHEY and CDR2 is SMNVEV (reference sequence). The CDR3 extends over 16 amino acids. CDR3 residues: CASSMGRREITGELFF. CDR3 nucleotide sequence: TGTGCCAGCAGTATGGGACGGAGGGAAATCACCGGGGAGCTGTTTTTT.

Of note for this clone: Mismatch with germline at one junction end may stem from a read error. The genes are TRBV5-1 and TRBJ2-5; 12 bases line up with TRBD2. The J call may be mistaken, given a closer DNA end match to TRBJ2-7. This CDR3 has 16 residues. Germline loops: CDR1 SGHRS, CDR2 YFSETQ. The CDR3 here is CANSYPTSGSTYEQYF. CDR3 nucleotide sequence: TGCGCCAACAGCTACCCGACTAGCGGGAGTACCTACGAGCAGTACTTC.

The V and J genes are TRBV29-1 and TRBJ2-7; D gene unclear. Trimming stripped 4 bases from V and 4 bases from J, with 5 bases between. This CDR3 is built from 10 residues. CDR1 and CDR2 from the germline V gene are SQVTM and ANQGSEA. DNA for the CDR3: TGCAGCGTTGCGGATTACGAGCAGTACTTC. Translating it yields CSVADYEQYF.

The chain carries TRBV28 and TRBJ1-2, with D hard to call. CDR3 length: 15 residues. Germline assignment: CDR1 MDHEN and CDR2 SYDVKM. V was cut by 3 bases and J by 4 bases, with 15 bases left in between. CDR3 coding DNA: TGTGCCAGCAGTTTTGGGCAGGAGTTAGGCTATGGCTACACCTTC. Translation gives CASSFGQELGYGYTF.

The CDR3 DNA sequence: TGTGCCAGCAGCCAAAGGGACAGTATCCATGAAAAACTGTTTTTT. It yields the protein CASSQRDSIHEKLFF. The chain recombines TRBV5-4 with TRBJ1-4, with 7 bases aligning to TRBD1. The V and J ends lost 4 bases and 6 bases, in that order; junction bases with no gene match: 9. The CDR3 has 15 residues. The germline gives CDR1 SGHNT, CDR2 YYREEE (reference sequence).

This clone was seen more than once but under ten times. The chain uses TRBV10-3 and TRBJ1-2; unclear D gene. The germline gives CDR1 ENHRY, CDR2 SYGVKD. Between the trimmed V and J ends, which lost 4 bases and 5 bases, there was a span of 5 bases. CDR3 length: 11 residues. CDR3 amino acids: CAISVGYGYTF. In DNA, the CDR3 is TGTGCCATCAGTGTCGGTTATGGCTACACCTTC.

The chain combines TRBV7-6 with TRBJ1-5; 9 nucleotides match TRBD1. V was clipped by 2 bases and J by 2 bases; unmatched bases: 1. CDR1 is SGHVS and CDR2 is FNYEAQ in the germline V gene. The CDR3 spans 15 residues. CDR3 loop: CASSLTGGGNQPQHF. Written as DNA, the CDR3 is TGTGCCAGCAGCTTAACAGGGGGCGGCAATCAGCCCCAGCATTTT.

This chain joins TRBV10-3 and TRBJ1-2, with 8 nucleotides matching TRBD1. The germline V gene encodes CDR1 ENHRY and CDR2 SYGVKD. The CDR3 spans 14 residues. The J segment lost 0 bases and the V segment lost 5 bases, leaving 2 bases of the junction unmatched. CDR3 protein: CAISWTGTNYGYTF. CDR3 DNA: TGTGCCATCAGTTGGACAGGGACTAACTATGGCTACACCTTC.

V gene TRBV19 combines with J gene TRBJ2-7; possibly TRBD2 for D (6 bases). The CDR3 is 13 amino acids. Trimming pared 8 bases from V and 3 bases from J, leaving 14 bases between. Per germline, CDR1 LNHDA and CDR2 SQIVND (reference sequence). For the CDR3, the DNA is TGTGCCAGTGCGATAGCGGAACTCTACGAGCAGTACTTC. Protein sequence: CASAIAELYEQYF.

This chain connects TRBV7-8 to TRBJ2-1; possible D gene TRBD2, 5 bases. Trimming took off 1 base at V and 5 bases at J, with 9 bases between the two ends. The CDR3 is 14 residues long. The V gene's germline CDR1 is SGHVS and CDR2 FQNEAQ. The CDR3 here is CASSLGRVNNEQFF. The CDR3 nucleotides are TGTGCCAGCAGCTTAGGGCGGGTTAACAATGAGCAGTTCTTC.

The chain carries TRBV27 and TRBJ2-3; D is unresolved. Trimming removed 5 bases at V and 2 bases at J, with 2 bases between. This CDR3 has 11 amino acids. Germline V gene data show CDR1 as MNHEY and CDR2 as SMNVEV (reference sequence). CDR3 sequence: CASSHTDTQYF. The CDR3 nucleotides are TGTGCCAGCAGTCACACAGATACGCAGTATTTT.

This sequence joins TRBV5-4 and TRBJ2-2, with TRBD2 matching 13 bases. The ends lost 3 bases at V and 3 bases at J; junction bases unmatched: 2. The CDR3 has 16 amino acids. Germline-derived CDR1 and CDR2 are SGHNT and YYREEE (reference sequence). The CDR3, as DNA: TGTGCCAGCAGCTCGGGACTAGCGGGACACACCGGGGAGCTGTTTTTT. It encodes CASSSGLAGHTGELFF.

The CDR3, as DNA: TGTGCCAGCAGCTTACTCGAGGGCCTCACCGGGAGGGATGTCACTGAAGCTTTCTTT. Residues: CASSLLEGLTGRDVTEAFF. The V gene is TRBV7-2, the J gene TRBJ1-1; D call uncertain. Trimming removed 2 bases from V and 4 bases from J, with 26 bases in between. The CDR3 totals 19 residues. Per the germline V gene, CDR1 is SGHTA and CDR2 is FQGNSA.

This clone was picked up one time. V usage is TRBV7-9 and J usage is TRBJ2-7; 9 nucleotides agree with TRBD2. J gave up 7 bases and V 4 bases, and 11 bases lay outside the gene matches. Germline loops: CDR1 SEHNR, CDR2 FQNEAQ (reference sequence). The CDR3 has 15 residues. The CDR3 bases are TGTGCCAGCAGCTATGGGGGCGGGAGGGCCGGAGAGCAGTACTTC. Amino acid sequence: CASSYGGGRAGEQYF.

The chain combines TRBV13 with TRBJ2-2; TRBD2 is a possible D gene (5 bases). The CDR3 totals 12 residues. The ends were cut back, 5 bases at V and 5 bases at J, with 6 bases in the middle. Germline-derived CDR1 and CDR2 are PRHDT and FYEKMQ (reference sequence). CDR3 sequence reads: CASSPGTGELFF. CDR3 nucleotide sequence: TGTGCCAGCAGCCCGGGAACCGGGGAGCTGTTTTTT.

The V and J genes are TRBV28 and TRBJ1-2; possible D gene TRBD1, 5 bases. V lost 4 bases to trimming and J lost 3 bases, with 12 bases between them. This CDR3 region has 14 residues. CDR1 and CDR2 from the germline V gene are MDHEN and SYDVKM. The CDR3 coding sequence is TGTGCCAGCAGTTGGGGACTCTCCGACTATGGCTACACCTTC. As protein: CASSWGLSDYGYTF.

This chain uses TRBV7-8 with TRBJ1-2; tentatively, D is TRBD1 (6 bases). This CDR3 has 12 amino acids. With 1 base removed from V and 10 bases from J, the gap between germline ends came to 10 bases. The V gene's germline CDR1 is SGHVS and CDR2 FQNEAQ. The CDR3 bases are TGTGCCAGCAGCTTAGGGACAGTCGTCTACACCTTC. Its protein is CASSLGTVVYTF.

The chain employs TRBV18 and TRBJ2-4, with D possibly being TRBD2 (6 bases). Trimming pared 3 bases from V and 8 bases from J, leaving 11 bases between. The CDR3 has 13 amino acids. CDR1 and CDR2 (germline): KGHSH, LQKENI. The CDR3 nucleotides are TGTGCCAGCTCACCGGGAGGTCTGGACATTCAGTACTTC. Its translation: CASSPGGLDIQYF.

The rearrangement links TRBV6-5 to TRBJ2-2; D is tentatively TRBD1 or TRBD2 (5 bases each). The CDR3 covers 13 residues. V lost 8 bases to trimming and J lost 3 bases, with 10 bases between them. The germline V gene encodes CDR1 MNHEY and CDR2 SVGAGI. For the CDR3, the DNA is TGTGCCAGCCGTGGGGGTTACACCGGGGAGCTGTTTTTT. Translating gives CASRGGYTGELFF.

The genes are TRBV7-9 and TRBJ2-1; D remains unclear. V shed 5 bases and J shed 8 bases, with 10 bases lying between them. From germline, CDR1 is SEHNR and CDR2 FQNEAQ (reference sequence). The CDR3 is 12 amino acids. The CDR3 is CASSRNPHEQFF. In nucleotides, the CDR3 is TGTGCCAGCAGCCGAAATCCCCATGAGCAGTTCTTC.

This chain uses TRBV5-8 with TRBJ2-2, with D maybe TRBD1 (6 bases). Germline-derived CDR1 and CDR2 are SGHTS and YDEGEE. There are 14 residues in the CDR3. Between the trimmed V and J ends, which lost 1 base and 4 bases, there was a span of 8 bases. The CDR3 DNA follows: TGTGCCAGCAGCTTGACAGGGTCCACCGGGGAGCTGTTTTTT. Protein sequence: CASSLTGSTGELFF.

The rearrangement links TRBV29-1 to TRBJ2-1, with D possibly being TRBD1 (6 bases). CDR1 and CDR2 from the germline V gene are SQVTM and ANQGSEA. The V end was cut by 3 bases, the J end by 4 bases, with 19 bases between. This CDR3 is 16 amino acids long. CDR3 amino acids: CSVEGLGGVGYNEQFF. The CDR3 DNA reads TGCAGCGTTGAGGGTTTAGGGGGAGTGGGGTACAATGAGCAGTTCTTC.

This sequence joins TRBV29-1 and TRBJ2-3, with D hard to call. Trimming pared 0 bases from V and 4 bases from J, leaving 14 bases between. CDR3 length: 15 amino acids. Germline-derived CDR1 and CDR2 are SQVTM and ANQGSEA. CDR3 in amino acids: CSVEDNSKAPDTQYF. The CDR3 DNA follows: TGCAGCGTTGAAGATAATAGTAAGGCTCCAGATACGCAGTATTTT.

The chain joins TRBV6-5 to TRBJ2-7; 8 bases agree with TRBD1. This CDR3 contains 15 residues. V gave up 0 bases and J gave up 1 base; unmatched junction bases: 2. CDR1 and CDR2 from the germline V gene are MNHEY and SVGAGI. The CDR3 nucleotides are TGTGCCAGCAGTTACTCGTGGACAGGGTCCTACGAGCAGTACTTC. Protein sequence: CASSYSWTGSYEQYF.